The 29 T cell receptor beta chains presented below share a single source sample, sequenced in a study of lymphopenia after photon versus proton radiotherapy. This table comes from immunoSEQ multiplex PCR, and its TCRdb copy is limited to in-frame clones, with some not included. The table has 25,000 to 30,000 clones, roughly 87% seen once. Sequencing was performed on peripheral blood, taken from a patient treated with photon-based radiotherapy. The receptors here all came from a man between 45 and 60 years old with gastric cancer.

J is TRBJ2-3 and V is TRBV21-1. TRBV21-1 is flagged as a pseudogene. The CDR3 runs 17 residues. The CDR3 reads CASSKIEGWTPWGTQYF. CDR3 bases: TGTGCCAGCAGCAAAATAGAGGGGTGGACTCCCTGGGGTACGCAGTATTTT.

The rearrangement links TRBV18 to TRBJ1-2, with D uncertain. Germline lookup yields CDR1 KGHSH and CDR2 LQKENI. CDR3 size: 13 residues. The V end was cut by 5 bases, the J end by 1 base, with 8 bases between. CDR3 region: CASSSGVNYGYTF. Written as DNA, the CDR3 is TGTGCCAGCTCATCCGGCGTTAACTATGGCTACACCTTC.

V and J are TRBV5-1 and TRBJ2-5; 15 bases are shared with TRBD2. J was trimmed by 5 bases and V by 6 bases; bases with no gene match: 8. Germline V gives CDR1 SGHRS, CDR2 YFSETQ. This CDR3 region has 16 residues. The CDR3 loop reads CASKRTSGGAGETQYF. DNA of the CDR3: TGCGCCAGCAAAAGGACTAGCGGGGGGGCCGGGGAGACCCAGTACTTC.

This chain's CDR3 is CASSVLAESYEQYV. In DNA form, the CDR3 reads TGTGCCAGCAGTGTTTTGGCGGAATCCTACGAGCAGTACGTC. The J gene is TRBJ2-7, the V gene TRBV6-1; D is unclear. CDR3 size: 14 residues. Germline values: CDR1 MNHNS, CDR2 SASEGT. V lost 4 bases, J lost 1 base, and 11 bases lay in between.

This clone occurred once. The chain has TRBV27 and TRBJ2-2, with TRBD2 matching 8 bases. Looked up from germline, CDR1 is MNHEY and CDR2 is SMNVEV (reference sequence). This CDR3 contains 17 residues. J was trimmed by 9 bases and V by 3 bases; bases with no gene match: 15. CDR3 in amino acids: CASSFSPGGARLRELFF. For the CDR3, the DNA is TGTGCCAGCAGTTTCTCCCCGGGGGGGGCTAGGCTACGGGAGCTGTTTTTT.

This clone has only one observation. The CDR3 loop reads CASRSRREGPAFF. The CDR3 DNA sequence: TGTGCCAGCAGAAGTCGGAGGGAAGGACCAGCTTTCTTT. V gene TRBV6-1 combines with J gene TRBJ1-1, with D unclear. Germline CDR1 and CDR2: MNHNS and SASEGT. V was shortened by 6 bases and J by 10 bases, with 18 bases between the two germline ends. The CDR3 has 13 amino acids.

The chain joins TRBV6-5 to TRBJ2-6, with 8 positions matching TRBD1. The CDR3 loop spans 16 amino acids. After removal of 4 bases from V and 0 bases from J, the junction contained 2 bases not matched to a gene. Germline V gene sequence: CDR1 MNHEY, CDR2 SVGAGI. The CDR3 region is CASSSTGGSGANVLTF. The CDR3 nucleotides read TGTGCCAGCAGTTCAACAGGGGGCTCTGGGGCCAACGTCCTGACTTTC.

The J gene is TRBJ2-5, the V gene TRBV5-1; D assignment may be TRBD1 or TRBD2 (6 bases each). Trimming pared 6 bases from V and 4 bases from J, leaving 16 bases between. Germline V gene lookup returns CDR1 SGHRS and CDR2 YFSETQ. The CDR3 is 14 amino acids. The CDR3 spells CASNFDGGRETQYF. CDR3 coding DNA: TGCGCCAGCAATTTCGACGGGGGCCGAGAGACCCAGTACTTC.

The CDR3 DNA is TGTGCCAGCAGTGCTTTACAGGATAATGAAAAACTGTTTTTT. Protein sequence: CASSALQDNEKLFF. The rearrangement uses TRBV6-1 and TRBJ1-4, with a tentative D call TRBD1 (5 bases). The germline V and J ends were trimmed by 4 bases and 4 bases, with 10 bases remaining between them. Germline V lookup: CDR1 MNHNS, CDR2 SASEGT. The CDR3 totals 14 residues.

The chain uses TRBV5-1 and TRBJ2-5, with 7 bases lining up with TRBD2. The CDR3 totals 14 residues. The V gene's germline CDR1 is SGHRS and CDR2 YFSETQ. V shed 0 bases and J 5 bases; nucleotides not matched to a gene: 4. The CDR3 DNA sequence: TGCGCCAGCAGCTTGGACGGGAGGAAGGAGACCCAGTACTTC. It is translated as CASSLDGRKETQYF.

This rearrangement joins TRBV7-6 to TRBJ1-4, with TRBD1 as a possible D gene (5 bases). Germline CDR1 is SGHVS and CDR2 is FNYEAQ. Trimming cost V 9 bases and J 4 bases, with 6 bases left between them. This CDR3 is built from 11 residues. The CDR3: CASRGNEKLFF. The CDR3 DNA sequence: TGTGCCAGTAGGGGTAATGAAAAACTGTTTTTT.

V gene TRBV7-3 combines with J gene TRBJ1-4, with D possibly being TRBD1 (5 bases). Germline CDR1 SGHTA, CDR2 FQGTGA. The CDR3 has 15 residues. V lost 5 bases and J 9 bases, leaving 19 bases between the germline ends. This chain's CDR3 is CASSKPNRLLKKLFF. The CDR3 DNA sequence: TGTGCCAGCAGCAAGCCAAACAGGCTTTTAAAAAAACTGTTTTTT.

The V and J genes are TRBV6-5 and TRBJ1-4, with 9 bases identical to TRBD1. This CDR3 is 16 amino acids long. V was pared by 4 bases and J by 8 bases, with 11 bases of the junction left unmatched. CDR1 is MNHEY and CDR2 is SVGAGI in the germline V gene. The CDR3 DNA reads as TGTGCCAGCAGTTTCTCCTCCGGGACAGGGAGCGAAAAACTGTTTTTT. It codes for CASSFSSGTGSEKLFF.

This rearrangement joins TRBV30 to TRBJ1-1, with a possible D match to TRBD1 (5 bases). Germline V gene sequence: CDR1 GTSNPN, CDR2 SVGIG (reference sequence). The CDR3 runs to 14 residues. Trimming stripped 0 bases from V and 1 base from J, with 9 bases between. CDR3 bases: TGTGCCTGGAGTGTGTTTGGGGGGAACACTGAAGCTTTCTTT. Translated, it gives CAWSVFGGNTEAFF.

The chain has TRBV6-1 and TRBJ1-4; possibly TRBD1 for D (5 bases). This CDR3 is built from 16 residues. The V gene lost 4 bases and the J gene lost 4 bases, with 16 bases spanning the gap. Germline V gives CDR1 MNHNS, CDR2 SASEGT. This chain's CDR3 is CASSGLPGSGNEKLFF. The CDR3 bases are TGTGCCAGCAGTGGGTTACCAGGGTCCGGTAATGAAAAACTGTTTTTT.

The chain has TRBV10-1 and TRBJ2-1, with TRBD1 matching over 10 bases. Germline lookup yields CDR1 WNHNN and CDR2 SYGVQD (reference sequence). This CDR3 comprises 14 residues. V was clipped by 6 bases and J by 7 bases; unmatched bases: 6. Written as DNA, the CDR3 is TGCGCCAGCAGCCAGGACAGGGGGGGGAATGAGCAGTTCTTC. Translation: CASSQDRGGNEQFF.

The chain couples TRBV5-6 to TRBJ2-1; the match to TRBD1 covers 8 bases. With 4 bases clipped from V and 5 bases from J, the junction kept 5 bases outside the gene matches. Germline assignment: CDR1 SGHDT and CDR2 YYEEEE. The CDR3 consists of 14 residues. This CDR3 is CASSDLDRDNEQFF. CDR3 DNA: TGTGCCAGCAGCGACCTGGACAGGGACAATGAGCAGTTCTTC. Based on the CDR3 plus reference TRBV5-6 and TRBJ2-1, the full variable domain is DAGVTQSPTHLIKTRGQQVTLRCSPKSGHDTVSWYQQALGQGPQFIFQYYEEEERQRGNFPDRFSGHQFPNYSSELNVNALLLGDSALYLCASSDLDRDNEQFFGPGTRLTVL.

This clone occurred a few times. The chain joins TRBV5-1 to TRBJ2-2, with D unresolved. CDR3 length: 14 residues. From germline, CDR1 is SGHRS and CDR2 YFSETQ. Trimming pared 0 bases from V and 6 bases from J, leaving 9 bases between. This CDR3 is CASSLAPDSGELFF. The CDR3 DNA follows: TGCGCCAGCAGCTTGGCCCCAGATTCCGGGGAGCTGTTTTTT. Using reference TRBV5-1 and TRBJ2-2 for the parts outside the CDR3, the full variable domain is KAGVTQTPRYLIKTRGQQVTLSCSPISGHRSVSWYQQTPGQGLQFLFEYFSETQRNKGNFPGRFSGRQFSNSRSEMNVSTLELGDSALYLCASSLAPDSGELFFGEGSRLTVL.

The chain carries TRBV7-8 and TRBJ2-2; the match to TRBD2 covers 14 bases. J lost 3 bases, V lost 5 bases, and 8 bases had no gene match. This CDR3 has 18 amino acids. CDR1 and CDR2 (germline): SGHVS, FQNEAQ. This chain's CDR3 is CASSPSGTSGGYTGELFF. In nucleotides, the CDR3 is TGTGCCAGCAGCCCCAGCGGGACTAGCGGGGGTTACACCGGGGAGCTGTTTTTT.

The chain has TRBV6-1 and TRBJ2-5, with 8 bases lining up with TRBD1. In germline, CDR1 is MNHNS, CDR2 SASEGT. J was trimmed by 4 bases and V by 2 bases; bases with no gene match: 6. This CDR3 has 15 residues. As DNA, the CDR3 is TGTGCCAGCAGTGAAATCGGGACAGGACCAGAGACCCAGTACTTC. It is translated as CASSEIGTGPETQYF.

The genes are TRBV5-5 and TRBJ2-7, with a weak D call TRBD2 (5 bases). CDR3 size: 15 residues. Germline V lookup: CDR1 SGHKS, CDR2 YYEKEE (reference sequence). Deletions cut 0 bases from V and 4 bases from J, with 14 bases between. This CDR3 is CASSLVGDQTYEQYF. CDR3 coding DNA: TGTGCCAGCAGCTTGGTGGGAGACCAGACGTACGAGCAGTACTTC.

The CDR3 DNA reads as TGCGCCAGCAAGCTGCAACCGAATCAGCCCCAGCATTTT. It yields the protein CASKLQPNQPQHF. This sequence joins TRBV10-2 and TRBJ1-5; D uncertain. The CDR3 is 13 residues long. The germline V gene has CDR1 WSHSY and CDR2 SAAADI. Deletions cut 7 bases from V and 4 bases from J, with 11 bases between.

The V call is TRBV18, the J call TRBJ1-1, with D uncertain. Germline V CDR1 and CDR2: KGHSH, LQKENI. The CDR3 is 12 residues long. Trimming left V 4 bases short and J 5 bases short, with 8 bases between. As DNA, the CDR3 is TGTGCCAGCTCACTCCCCGGAACTGAAGCTTTCTTT. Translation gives CASSLPGTEAFF.

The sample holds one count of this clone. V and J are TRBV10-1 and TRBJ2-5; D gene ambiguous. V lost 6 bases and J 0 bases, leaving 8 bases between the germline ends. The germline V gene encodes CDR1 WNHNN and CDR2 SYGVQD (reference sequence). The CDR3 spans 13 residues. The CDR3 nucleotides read TGCGCCAGCAGGTCGACAAACCAAGAGACCCAGTACTTC. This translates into CASRSTNQETQYF.

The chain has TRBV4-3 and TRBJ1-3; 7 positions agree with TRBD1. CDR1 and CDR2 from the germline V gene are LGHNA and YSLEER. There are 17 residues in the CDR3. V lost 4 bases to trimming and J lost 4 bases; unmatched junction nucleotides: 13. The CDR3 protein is CASSRSPGTVTGNTIYF. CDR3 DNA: TGCGCCAGCAGCCGATCTCCGGGGACAGTAACAGGAAACACCATATATTTT.

CDR3 sequence: CASSVRDTQYF. The CDR3 region has the DNA TGCGCCAGCAGCGTGAGAGATACGCAGTATTTT. This chain connects TRBV5-1 to TRBJ2-3; D gene uncertain. The V end lost 4 bases, the J end lost 5 bases, and 5 bases lay between the germline ends. This CDR3 comprises 11 residues. Germline-derived CDR1 and CDR2 are SGHRS and YFSETQ.

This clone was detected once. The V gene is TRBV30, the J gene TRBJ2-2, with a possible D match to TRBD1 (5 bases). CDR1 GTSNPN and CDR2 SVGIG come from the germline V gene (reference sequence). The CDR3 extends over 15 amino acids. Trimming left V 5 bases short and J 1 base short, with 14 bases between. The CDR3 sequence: CAWRSKTVNTGELFF. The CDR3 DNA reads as TGTGCCTGGCGAAGTAAGACAGTGAACACCGGGGAGCTGTTTTTT.

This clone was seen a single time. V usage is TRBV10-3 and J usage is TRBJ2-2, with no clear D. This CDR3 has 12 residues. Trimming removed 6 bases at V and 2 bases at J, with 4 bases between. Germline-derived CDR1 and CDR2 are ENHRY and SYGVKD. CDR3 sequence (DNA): TGTGCCATCAGGGGAAACACCGGGGAGCTGTTTTTT. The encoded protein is CAIRGNTGELFF.

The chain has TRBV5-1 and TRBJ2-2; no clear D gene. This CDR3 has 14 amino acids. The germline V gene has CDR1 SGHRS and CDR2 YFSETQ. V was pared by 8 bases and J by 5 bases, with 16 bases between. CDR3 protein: CASVPGLGTGELFF. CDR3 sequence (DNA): TGCGCCAGTGTACCGGGTCTCGGGACCGGGGAGCTGTTTTTT.